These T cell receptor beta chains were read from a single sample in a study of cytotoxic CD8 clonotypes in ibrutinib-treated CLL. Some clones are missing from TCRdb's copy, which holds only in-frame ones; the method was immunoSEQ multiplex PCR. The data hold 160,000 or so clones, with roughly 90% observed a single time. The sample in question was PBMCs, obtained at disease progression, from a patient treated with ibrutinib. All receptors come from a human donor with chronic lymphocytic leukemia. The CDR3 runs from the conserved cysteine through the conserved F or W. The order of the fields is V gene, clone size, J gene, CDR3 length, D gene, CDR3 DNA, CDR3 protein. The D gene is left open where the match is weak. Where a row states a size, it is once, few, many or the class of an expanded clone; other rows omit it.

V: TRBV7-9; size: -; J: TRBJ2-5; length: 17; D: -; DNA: TGTGCCAGCAGCTTAACCCTAGCGCTCATCGGGGTGGAGACCCAGTACTTC; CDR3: CASSLTLALIGVETQYF
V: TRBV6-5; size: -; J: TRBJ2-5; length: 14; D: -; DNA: TGTGCCAGCAGTCCCCAGGACGGAGAAGAGACCCAGTACTTC; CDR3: CASSPQDGEETQYF
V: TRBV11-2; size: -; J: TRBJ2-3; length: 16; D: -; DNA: TGTGCCAGCAGCTTAGCTGTCCTGGGGGACACAGATACGCAGTATTTT; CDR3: CASSLAVLGDTDTQYF
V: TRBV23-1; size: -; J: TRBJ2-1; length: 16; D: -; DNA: TGCGCCAGCAGTCAAGCCTCCGGGACATTGAACAATGAGCAGTTCTTC; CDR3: CASSQASGTLNNEQFF
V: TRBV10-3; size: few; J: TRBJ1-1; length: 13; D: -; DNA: TGTGCCATCAGTGAGTCGAATGGCAGAGAAGCTTTCTTT; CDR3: CAISESNGREAFF
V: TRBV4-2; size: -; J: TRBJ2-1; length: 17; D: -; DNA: TGTGCCAGCAGCCAAGATCCGACGGGTCCCTCCTACAATGAGCAGTTCTTC; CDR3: CASSQDPTGPSYNEQFF
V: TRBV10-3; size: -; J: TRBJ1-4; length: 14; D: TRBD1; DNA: TGTGCCATCAGGGGGGACAGTACGAGTGAAAAACTGTTTTTT; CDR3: CAIRGDSTSEKLFF
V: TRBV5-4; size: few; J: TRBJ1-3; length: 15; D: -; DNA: TGTGCCAGCAGCTTGGACAGGACCGGCGGAAACACCATATATTTT; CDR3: CASSLDRTGGNTIYF
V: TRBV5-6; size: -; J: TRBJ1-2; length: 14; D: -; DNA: TGTGCCAGCAGCTCCCCAGGGATTTCTGGTGGCTACACCTTC; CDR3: CASSSPGISGGYTF
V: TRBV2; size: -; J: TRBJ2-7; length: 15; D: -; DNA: TGTGCCAGCAGTGAGGGTCTCGCGGGCATCCACGAGCAGTACTTC; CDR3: CASSEGLAGIHEQYF
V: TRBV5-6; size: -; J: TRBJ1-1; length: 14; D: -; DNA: TGTGCCAGCAGCATTCGGGGGGCGAGCACTGAAGCTTTCTTT; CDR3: CASSIRGASTEAFF
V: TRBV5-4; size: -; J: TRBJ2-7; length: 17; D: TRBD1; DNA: TGTGCCAGCAGCCCCACTACCGGGACAGGGGGCAACTACGAGCAGTACTTC; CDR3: CASSPTTGTGGNYEQYF
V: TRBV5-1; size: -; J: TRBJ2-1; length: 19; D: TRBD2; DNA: TGCGCCAGCAGCTTCCCTAGCGGGAGGGCCCTTCACTCCTACAATGAGCAGTTCTTC; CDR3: CASSFPSGRALHSYNEQFF
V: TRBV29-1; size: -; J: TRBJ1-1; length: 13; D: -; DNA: TGCAGCGTTGAAGAGACAGCTAACACTGAAGCTTTCTTT; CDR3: CSVEETANTEAFF
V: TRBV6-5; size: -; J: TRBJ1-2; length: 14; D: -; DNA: TGTGCCAGCAGTCGTGGCATTGGGGCCGGGGGCTACACCTTC; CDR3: CASSRGIGAGGYTF
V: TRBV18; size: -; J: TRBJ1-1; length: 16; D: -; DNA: TGTGCCAGCTCACCAGGTACGGGACTTACTAACACTGAAGCTTTCTTT; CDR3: CASSPGTGLTNTEAFF
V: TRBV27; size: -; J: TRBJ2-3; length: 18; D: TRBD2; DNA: TGTGCCAGCAGTCCCGGGGGGGTGGGGCAGGTGGTCGCAGATACGCAGTATTTT; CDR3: CASSPGGVGQVVADTQYF
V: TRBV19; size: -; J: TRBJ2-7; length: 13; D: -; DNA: TGTGCCAGTAGTATAAAGGGGGCCTACGAGCAGTACTTC; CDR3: CASSIKGAYEQYF
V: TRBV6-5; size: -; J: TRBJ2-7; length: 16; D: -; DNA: TGTGCCAGCAGTTACTCGATGACAGGTTACTCCTACGAGCAGTACTTC; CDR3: CASSYSMTGYSYEQYF
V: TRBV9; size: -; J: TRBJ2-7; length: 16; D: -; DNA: TGTGCCAGCAGACTTTTTAGGCCCGGGGAGACCTACGAGCAGTACTTC; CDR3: CASRLFRPGETYEQYF
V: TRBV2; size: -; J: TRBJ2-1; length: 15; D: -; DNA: TGTGCCAGCGCGTCGCAGGGTTCCTCCTACAATGAGCAGTTCTTC; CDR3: CASASQGSSYNEQFF